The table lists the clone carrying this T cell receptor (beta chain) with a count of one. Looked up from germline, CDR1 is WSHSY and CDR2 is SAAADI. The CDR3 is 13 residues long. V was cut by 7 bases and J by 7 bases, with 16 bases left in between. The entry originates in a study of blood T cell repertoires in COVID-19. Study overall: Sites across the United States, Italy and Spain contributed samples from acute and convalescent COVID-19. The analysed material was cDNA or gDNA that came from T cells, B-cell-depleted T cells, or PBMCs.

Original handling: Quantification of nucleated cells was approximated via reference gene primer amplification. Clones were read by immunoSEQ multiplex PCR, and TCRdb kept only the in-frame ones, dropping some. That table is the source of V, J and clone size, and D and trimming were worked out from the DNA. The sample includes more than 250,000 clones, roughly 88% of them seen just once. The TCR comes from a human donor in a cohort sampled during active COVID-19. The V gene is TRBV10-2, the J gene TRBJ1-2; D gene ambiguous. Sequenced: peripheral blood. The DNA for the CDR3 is TGCGCCAGCACCGCGACCAGATCGGGTGGCTACACCTTC. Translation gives CASTATRSGGYTF.